This T cell receptor beta chain is drawn from a study of cytomegalovirus exposure and HLA in healthy donors. The V gene end was trimmed by 5 bases and the J gene end by 10 bases; junction bases not matched to a gene: 6. The CDR3 totals 13 residues. Per the germline V gene, CDR1 is SGHTA and CDR2 is FQGTGA. The PCR contained 60 Vbeta and 13 Jbeta primers. Generated by immunoSEQ multiplex PCR, the TCRdb table keeps only in-frame clones and is missing some. The sample data list over 100,000 clones. Material: PBMCs. This receptor was identified in a woman aged 35 to 49 in good health and CMV-seropositive. The rearrangement uses TRBV7-3 and TRBJ1-3, with 9 bases aligning to TRBD1. The CDR3 DNA follows: TGTGCCAGCAGCCCCGACAGGGGGGCGACCATATATTTT. It is translated as CASSPDRGATIYF.